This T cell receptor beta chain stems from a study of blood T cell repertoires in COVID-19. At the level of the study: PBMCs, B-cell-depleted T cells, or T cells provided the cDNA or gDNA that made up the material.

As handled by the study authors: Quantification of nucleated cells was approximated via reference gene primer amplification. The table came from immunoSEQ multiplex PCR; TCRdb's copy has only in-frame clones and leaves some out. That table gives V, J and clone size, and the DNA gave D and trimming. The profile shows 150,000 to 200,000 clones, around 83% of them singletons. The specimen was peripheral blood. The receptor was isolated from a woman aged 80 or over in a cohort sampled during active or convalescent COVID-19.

The DNA for the CDR3 is TGTGCCAGCGGAGGGGGCGGGCCGGGGACAGATACGCAGTATTTT. Residues: CASGGGGPGTDTQYF. The chain has TRBV27 and TRBJ2-3; D is possibly TRBD1 (7 bases). The V gene's germline CDR1 is MNHEY and CDR2 SMNVEV (reference sequence). Trimming removed 8 bases from V and 3 bases from J, with 18 bases in between. The CDR3 is 15 amino acids.